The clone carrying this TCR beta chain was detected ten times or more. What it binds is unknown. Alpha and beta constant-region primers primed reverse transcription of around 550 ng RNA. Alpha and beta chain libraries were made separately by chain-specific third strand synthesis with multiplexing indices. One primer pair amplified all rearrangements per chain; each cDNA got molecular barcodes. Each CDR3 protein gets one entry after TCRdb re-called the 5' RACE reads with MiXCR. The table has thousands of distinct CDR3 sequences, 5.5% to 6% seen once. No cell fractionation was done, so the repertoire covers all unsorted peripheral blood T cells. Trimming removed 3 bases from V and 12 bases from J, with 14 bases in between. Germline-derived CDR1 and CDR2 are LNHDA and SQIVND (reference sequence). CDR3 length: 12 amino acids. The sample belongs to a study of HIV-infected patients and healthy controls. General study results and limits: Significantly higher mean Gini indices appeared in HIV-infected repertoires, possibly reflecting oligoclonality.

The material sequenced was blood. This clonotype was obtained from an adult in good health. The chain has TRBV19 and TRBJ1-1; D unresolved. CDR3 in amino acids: CASSIPGPDTFF. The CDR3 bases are TGTGCCAGTAGTATCCCAGGCCCCGATACTTTCTTT.